A selection of T cell receptor beta chains follows, all from one sample in a study of PD-1 blockade in classical Hodgkin lymphoma. The table came from immunoSEQ multiplex PCR; TCRdb's copy has only in-frame clones and leaves some out. Seen here are about 85,000 clones, 90% observed once, and the top ten hold about 2.9%. The material was peripheral blood mononuclear cells (PBMCs), obtained before the fourth cycle of nivolumab. The receptors were sampled from a human donor with classical Hodgkin lymphoma. CDR3s include the opening cysteine and the closing phenylalanine or tryptophan. Each record gives: D gene, V gene, J gene, clone size, CDR3 DNA, CDR3 protein. The D gene is left open where the match is weak. Where a row states a size, it is once, few, many or the class of an expanded clone; other rows omit it.

D gene: NA
V gene: TRBV7-9
J gene: TRBJ2-1
clone size: NA
CDR3 DNA: TGTGCCAGCAGCTCCTTCCCGGGGAGCTCCTACAATGAGCAGTTCTTC
CDR3 protein: CASSSFPGSSYNEQFF

D gene: NA
V gene: TRBV12-1
J gene: TRBJ1-2
clone size: once
CDR3 DNA: TGTGCCAGCAGCTTTATCCAGGACCAGAGAGTAGGTGGCTACACCTTC
CDR3 protein: CASSFIQDQRVGGYTF

D gene: NA
V gene: TRBV9
J gene: TRBJ1-1
clone size: NA
CDR3 DNA: TGTGCCAGCAGTATTGGGACGGCCACTGAAGCTTTCTTT
CDR3 protein: CASSIGTATEAFF

D gene: NA
V gene: TRBV9
J gene: TRBJ2-4
clone size: NA
CDR3 DNA: TGTGCCAGCAGCGTAGATCTCGGCACCAAAAACATTCAGTACTTC
CDR3 protein: CASSVDLGTKNIQYF

D gene: NA
V gene: TRBV18
J gene: TRBJ1-1
clone size: NA
CDR3 DNA: TGTGCCAGCTCCCCCGGAGGGGACACTGAAGCTTTCTTT
CDR3 protein: CASSPGGDTEAFF

D gene: NA
V gene: TRBV5-1
J gene: TRBJ1-3
clone size: once
CDR3 DNA: TGCGCCAGCAGCTTCTTAACAGCGAGCTCTGGAAACACCATATATTTT
CDR3 protein: CASSFLTASSGNTIYF

D gene: NA
V gene: TRBV28
J gene: TRBJ2-7
clone size: NA
CDR3 DNA: TGTGCCAGCAGCCCAGGACTCCTCCAAAGCTCCTACGAGCAGTACTTC
CDR3 protein: CASSPGLLQSSYEQYF

D gene: NA
V gene: TRBV19
J gene: TRBJ1-2
clone size: NA
CDR3 DNA: TGTGCCAGTACCCCCACCGACGGGAACTATGGCTACACCTTC
CDR3 protein: CASTPTDGNYGYTF

D gene: NA
V gene: TRBV7-6
J gene: TRBJ2-5
clone size: NA
CDR3 DNA: TGTGCCAGCAGCTTAGTTGTCAGGGCGCAAGAGACCCAGTACTTC
CDR3 protein: CASSLVVRAQETQYF

D gene: NA
V gene: TRBV18
J gene: TRBJ1-3
clone size: NA
CDR3 DNA: TGTGCCAGCTCACCCCCCGTTGGGGGGTTTGGTGGAAACACCATATATTTT
CDR3 protein: CASSPPVGGFGGNTIYF

D gene: TRBD2
V gene: TRBV2
J gene: TRBJ2-2
clone size: NA
CDR3 DNA: TGTGCCAGACTAAACCTCTTTTTGACTAGCGGGTTTCATACCGGGGAGCTGTTTTTT
CDR3 protein: CARLNLFLTSGFHTGELFF

D gene: TRBD1
V gene: TRBV7-6
J gene: TRBJ2-7
clone size: NA
CDR3 DNA: TGTGCCAGCAGCTTCCGGGACAGTTCCTACGAGCAGTACTTC
CDR3 protein: CASSFRDSSYEQYF